The 11 T cell receptor beta chains below all came from one sample that was sequenced in a study of blood T cell repertoires in COVID-19 (dated by TCRdb to the early 2020s). The library was produced with the immunoSEQ multiplex PCR assay. TCRdb provides this immuneACCESS table in a form limited to in-frame rearrangements. Some clones are lacking; in checked studies, under half of them reflect an unresolved V gene, and why the rest are absent is not known. The sample table records fewer than 350,000 clones; almost 85% of these occur just once. The ten largest clones add up to around 7.2% of the sample. Sequences were obtained from peripheral blood. The source is a human donor in a cohort sampled during active COVID-19.

This sequence joins TRBV29-1 and TRBJ1-1; D possibly corresponds to TRBD1 (5 bases). Germline CDR1 and CDR2: SQVTM and ANQGSEA. The CDR3 is 12 residues long. V was pared by 3 bases and J by 4 bases, with 9 bases between. CDR3 protein: CSVDRESTEAFF. CDR3 bases: TGCAGCGTTGACAGGGAAAGCACTGAAGCTTTCTTT.

This clone was recorded many times. The chain combines TRBV4-2 with TRBJ2-1; a possible D gene is TRBD2 (7 bases). This CDR3 comprises 17 residues. Germline V gives CDR1 LGHNA, CDR2 YNFKEQ. V was cut by 1 base and J by 7 bases, with 20 bases left in between. CDR3 coding DNA: TGTGCCAGCAGCCAAGGCCCCAACGGGGGGCCAGAGAATGAGCAGTTCTTC. Protein product: CASSQGPNGGPENEQFF.

The chain is built from TRBV5-1 and TRBJ2-7, with D possibly being TRBD2 (7 bases). Trimming shortened V by 2 bases and J by 5 bases, and 17 bases separated the two germline ends. This CDR3 region has 15 residues. Germline assignment: CDR1 SGHRS and CDR2 YFSETQ. As DNA, the CDR3 is TGCGCCAGCAGCTTTATCACGGGGGGCCAGGACGAGCAGTACTTC. Its protein product is CASSFITGGQDEQYF.

J is TRBJ2-7 and V is TRBV20-1, with TRBD2 identical over 7 bases. With V trimmed by 3 bases and J by 2 bases, 1 base remained unmatched. Germline V gene data show CDR1 as DFQATT and CDR2 as SNEGSKA (reference sequence). This CDR3 spans 12 amino acids. The CDR3 DNA reads as TGCAGTGCTAGTGGGGGGGCCTACGAGCAGTACTTC. Protein: CSASGGAYEQYF.

This clone was seen a handful of times. The chain has TRBV10-1 and TRBJ2-6; D not resolved. Germline assignment: CDR1 WNHNN and CDR2 SYGVQD (reference sequence). Trimming shortened V by 3 bases and J by 0 bases, and 15 bases separated the two germline ends. This CDR3 has 18 residues. The CDR3 loop reads CASSEQFYVISGANVLTF. CDR3 nucleotide sequence: TGCGCCAGCAGTGAACAATTTTATGTCATCTCTGGGGCCAACGTCCTGACTTTC.

This sequence joins TRBV4-2 and TRBJ2-4; D remains ambiguous. Germline CDR1 is LGHNA and CDR2 is YNFKEQ. Trimming stripped 0 bases from V and 5 bases from J, with 5 bases between. This CDR3 is built from 13 residues. CDR3 sequence: CASSQDSENIQYF. The DNA of the CDR3 is TGTGCCAGCAGCCAAGATTCAGAAAACATTCAGTACTTC.

Regarding this clone: A junction boundary mismatches the germline segment, possibly from a read error. The chain uses TRBV20-1 and TRBJ2-1; D remains ambiguous. Germline-derived CDR1 and CDR2 are DFQATT and SNEGSKA (reference sequence). The CDR3 loop spans 11 amino acids. The chain's CDR3 is CSARDMLSHLF. CDR3 sequence (DNA): TGCAGTGCTAGAGATATGTTGAGTCATCTCTTC.

The chain has TRBV6-5 and TRBJ2-7; D not certain. Trimming cost V 0 bases and J 5 bases, with 14 bases left between them. This CDR3 has 15 residues. CDR1 MNHEY and CDR2 SVGAGI come from the germline V gene. CDR3 DNA: TGTGCCAGCAGTTACTCTTATCGGAGATTCCACGAGCAGTACTTC. This codes for CASSYSYRRFHEQYF.

This chain uses TRBV6-2 or TRBV6-3 with TRBJ1-2; unclear D gene. This CDR3 spans 13 amino acids. Germline CDR1 reads MNHEY; CDR2 reads SVGEGT. The ends were cut back, 5 bases at V and 8 bases at J, with 15 bases in the middle. The CDR3 spells CASSGVGRLGYTF. In DNA, the CDR3 is TGTGCCAGCAGTGGTGTTGGGCGATTGGGCTACACCTTC.

The CDR3 nucleotides read TGTGCCAGCAGCGTAGGGGACTTCTCCGGGGAGCTGTTTTTT. It translates to CASSVGDFSGELFF. V and J are TRBV9 and TRBJ2-2; D possibly corresponds to TRBD2 (6 bases). The CDR3 has 14 amino acids. With 0 bases removed from V and 6 bases from J, the gap between germline ends came to 9 bases. Germline assignment: CDR1 SGDLS and CDR2 YYNGEE.

The CDR3 DNA is TGTGCCAGCAGCCAAGGCCTAGCGGGTGTCAATGAGCAGTTCTTC. Amino acids: CASSQGLAGVNEQFF. The chain is built from TRBV14 and TRBJ2-1; 8 bases map to TRBD2. Germline V gives CDR1 SGHDN, CDR2 FVKESK. The CDR3 totals 15 residues. The V gene end was trimmed by 1 base and the J gene end by 6 bases; junction bases not matched to a gene: 5.